The 8 T cell receptor beta chains below come from one sample, sequenced in a study of CD8+ T cells in alopecia areata. The sequencing template was cDNA reverse transcribed from extracted RNA. Clones were read by immunoSEQ multiplex PCR, and TCRdb kept only the in-frame ones, dropping some. The sample has 150,000 or so clones; approximately 49% are singletons. Sequencing used CD8+ T cells sorted from blood, obtained at week 0. Receptor source: a human donor with alopecia areata.

This chain connects TRBV29-1 to TRBJ2-2, with unresolved D. This CDR3 comprises 12 residues. V lost 3 bases and J lost 2, with 4 bases in between. The germline CDR1 and CDR2 sequences are SQVTM and ANQGSEA. CDR3 coding DNA: TGCAGCGTTGACCTAAACACCGGGGAGCTGTTTTTT. The encoded protein is CSVDLNTGELFF.

The J gene is TRBJ2-1, the V gene TRBV6-1; D is perhaps TRBD1 or TRBD2 (5 bases each). CDR1 is MNHNS, CDR2 SASEGT, per germline. The CDR3 is made up of 15 amino acids. Deletions cut 6 bases from V and 3 bases from J, with 15 bases between. CDR3 sequence (DNA): TGTGCCAGCAGCGACGGGGACGGAGACTACAATGAGCAGTTCTTC. This encodes CASSDGDGDYNEQFF.

J is TRBJ2-5 and V is TRBV11-2; tentative D call: TRBD1 (5 bases). Trimming pared 5 bases from V and 2 bases from J, leaving 12 bases between. CDR3 size: 14 residues. Germline CDR1 reads SGHAT; CDR2 reads FQNNGV. The CDR3: CASSPRTPQETQYF. In nucleotides, the CDR3 is TGTGCCAGCAGCCCCCGGACACCACAAGAGACCCAGTACTTC.

The chain links TRBV5-1 to TRBJ2-2; D possibly uses TRBD1 or TRBD2 (5 bases each). CDR1 SGHRS and CDR2 YFSETQ come from the germline V gene. V was clipped by 0 bases and J by 6 bases, with 6 bases between them. The CDR3 is made up of 13 amino acids. CDR3 loop: CASSLGGAGELFF. The CDR3 nucleotides are TGCGCCAGCAGCTTGGGAGGGGCCGGGGAGCTGTTTTTT.

This clone appeared a few times. The CDR3 DNA follows: TGTGCCACCGAGACAGTTAACACTGAAGCTTTCTTT. Its protein product is CATETVNTEAFF. This sequence joins TRBV2 and TRBJ1-1, with D possibly matching TRBD1 (5 bases). Germline V gene data show CDR1 as SNHLY and CDR2 as FYNNEI. The CDR3 totals 12 residues. The ends were cut back, 10 bases at V and 2 bases at J, with 11 bases in the middle.

The chain recombines TRBV27 with TRBJ2-6; 10 bases are shared with TRBD1. V lost 5 bases, J lost 2 bases, and 12 bases stayed unmatched. The CDR3 covers 19 residues. Germline assignment: CDR1 MNHEY and CDR2 SMNVEV (reference sequence). CDR3 sequence: CASSTIPGQGHTGANVLTF. The CDR3 DNA reads as TGTGCCAGCAGTACGATACCGGGACAGGGGCACACTGGGGCCAACGTCCTGACTTTC.

V gene TRBV29-1 combines with J gene TRBJ1-2; D uncertain. Germline V gene data show CDR1 as SQVTM and CDR2 as ANQGSEA. The CDR3 contains 16 residues. Trimming removed 5 bases from V and 3 bases from J, with 22 bases in between. CDR3 bases: TGCAGCGTTCTTCAATACGACGAAACACAACACTATGGCTACACCTTC. This sequence encodes CSVLQYDETQHYGYTF.

The chain couples TRBV29-1 to TRBJ2-5; perhaps TRBD2 as D (7 bases). Germline V lookup: CDR1 SQVTM, CDR2 ANQGSEA. V was shortened by 2 bases and J by 3 bases, with 16 bases between the two germline ends. CDR3 length equals 15 residues. In DNA, the CDR3 is TGCAGCGTTGAACCCATAAAGGGGGGGAAAGAGACCCAGTACTTC. Translation gives CSVEPIKGGKETQYF.